Below, one T cell receptor (beta chain) is given with its context. The entry originates in a study of a mutant IDH1 vaccine in newly diagnosed glioma. At the level of the study: Patients got radiotherapy, temozolomide, or both beforehand, and most got both.

This CDR3 comprises 18 residues. CDR1 is SGHTA, CDR2 FQGTGA, per germline. The ends lost 6 bases at V and 5 bases at J; junction bases unmatched: 15. Only in-frame clones appear in the TCRdb table, and some are missing; sequencing was by immunoSEQ multiplex PCR. The data hold about 16,000 clones, with 95% to 96% observed a single time. Time point here: baseline, week 1 (first vaccination visit). Treatment given: pre-vaccination baseline after standard-of-care therapy. This specimen was peripheral blood mononuclear cells (PBMCs), taken from a glioma patient treated with radiotherapy, temozolomide or both. The chain links TRBV7-3 to TRBJ2-2, with TRBD2 matching over 10 bases. The TCR originated in a woman aged 18-35 years with glioma. Some clones in this sample may be carry-over from other donors' samples. The CDR3 sequence: CASRPTSGIFRGTGELFF. The CDR3 DNA is TGTGCCAGCAGACCAACTAGCGGGATCTTCCGGGGGACCGGGGAGCTGTTTTTT.